The present TCR beta chain was sequenced within a study of monozygotic twins with inflammatory bowel disease. Overall study findings and caveats: The existence of one strong signal or clonotype linked to IBD lacked support.

With eight separate reactions per sample, the authors made cDNA. UMIs incorporating a 6-nucleotide sample barcode were appended by means of template switching. After re-calling the 5' RACE reads, TCRdb lists one entry per CDR3 protein, DNA absent. The sample table sets out approximately 330,000 distinct CDR3 sequences. Comment on this clonotype: Its antigen is undetermined.

CDR3 length: 16 amino acids. Germline CDR1 is LGHNA and CDR2 is YSLEER. Sampling involved one blood draw (about 2.7 ml) for every donor. The sequencing sample was made of blood. The genes are TRBV4-3 and TRBJ2-7; TCRdb proposes TRBD1, but this gene call is untestable without DNA. This clonotype was sampled from a human donor with ulcerative colitis or Crohn's disease, or a healthy co-twin of an affected twin (not recorded which). CDR3 amino acids: CASSHEGTGMFMQQYF.